The sequence of this T cell receptor (beta chain) was determined in a study of T cells in Graves' hyperthyroidism and ophthalmopathy. Study-level results: Most expanded thyroid clonotypes above 0.001 recurred in blood. Through a model of 13 V-J features, ophthalmopathy was separated from stable hyperthyroidism. For ophthalmopathy, model prediction preceded onset by a median around six months.

The diagnoses drew upon clinical symptoms, serum thyroxine and TRAb, thyroid ultrasound and orbital computed tomography. This clonotype was seen only a few times. Its specificity is unknown. Per germline, CDR1 MGHRA and CDR2 YSYEKL. The CDR3 is 13 amino acids. Trimming cost V 6 bases and J 7 bases; bases outside gene matches: 9. Using RNA transcripts as the source, TCR beta CDR3 regions were amplified. HTBI primers were used for first-round RT-PCR of the TCR CDR3. TCRdb independently ran MiXCR on the multiplex PCR reads; one entry per CDR3 protein. The data contain 550,000 to 600,000 distinct CDR3 sequences, about half of them singletons.

This sequence was found in an adult woman with Graves' disease, either hyperthyroidism or ophthalmopathy (not recorded which). The J gene is TRBJ2-7, the V gene TRBV4-1; 7 bases map to TRBD1. The sequenced sample was peripheral blood or thyroid tissue (not recorded which). The CDR3: CASRQTGAREQYF. The CDR3 nucleotides read TGCGCCAGCAGGCAAACAGGGGCTCGGGAGCAGTACTTC.